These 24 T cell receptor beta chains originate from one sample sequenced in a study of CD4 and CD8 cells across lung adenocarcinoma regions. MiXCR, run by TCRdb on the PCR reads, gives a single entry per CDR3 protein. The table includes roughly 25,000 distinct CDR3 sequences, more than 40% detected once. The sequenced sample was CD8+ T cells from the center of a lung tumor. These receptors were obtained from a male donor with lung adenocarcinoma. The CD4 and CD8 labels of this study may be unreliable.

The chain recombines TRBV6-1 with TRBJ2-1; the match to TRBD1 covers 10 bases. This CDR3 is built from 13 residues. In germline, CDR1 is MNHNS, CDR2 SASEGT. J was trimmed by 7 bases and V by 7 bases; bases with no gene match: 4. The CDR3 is CASNRDRGNEQFF. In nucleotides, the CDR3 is TGTGCCAGCAATCGGGACAGGGGTAATGAGCAGTTCTTC.

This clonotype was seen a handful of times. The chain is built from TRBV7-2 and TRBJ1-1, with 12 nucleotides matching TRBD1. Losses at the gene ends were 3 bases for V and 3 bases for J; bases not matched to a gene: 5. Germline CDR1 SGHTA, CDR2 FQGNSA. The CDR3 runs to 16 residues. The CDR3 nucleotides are TGTGCCAGCAGCTTGGGGACAGGGGGCTTTGACACTGAAGCTTTCTTT. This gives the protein CASSLGTGGFDTEAFF. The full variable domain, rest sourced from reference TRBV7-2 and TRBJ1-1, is GAGVSQSPSNKVTEKGKDVELRCDPISGHTALYWYRQSLGQGLEFLIYFQGNSAPDKSGLPSDRFSAERTGGSVSTLTIQRTQQEDSAVYLCASSLGTGGFDTEAFFGQGTRLTVV.

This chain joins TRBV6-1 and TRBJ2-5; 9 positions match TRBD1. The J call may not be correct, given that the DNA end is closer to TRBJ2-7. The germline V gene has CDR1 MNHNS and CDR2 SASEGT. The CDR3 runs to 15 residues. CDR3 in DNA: TGTGCCAGCAGTCAAACCGGGACAGGGACCTACGAGCAGTACTTC. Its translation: CASSQTGTGTYEQYF.

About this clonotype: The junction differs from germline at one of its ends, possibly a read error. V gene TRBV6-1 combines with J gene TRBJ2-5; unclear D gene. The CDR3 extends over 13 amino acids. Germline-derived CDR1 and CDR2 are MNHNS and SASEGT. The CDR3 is CASSGGSPETQYF. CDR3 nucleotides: TGTGCCAGCAGTGGCGGAAGCCCAGAGACCCAGTACTTT.

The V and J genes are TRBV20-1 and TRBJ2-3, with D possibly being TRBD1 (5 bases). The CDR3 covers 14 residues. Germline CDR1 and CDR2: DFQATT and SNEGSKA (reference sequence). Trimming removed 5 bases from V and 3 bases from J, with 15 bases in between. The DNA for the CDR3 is TGCAGTGCTTCGACAGTCCTACGGACAGATACGCAGTATTTT. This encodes CSASTVLRTDTQYF.

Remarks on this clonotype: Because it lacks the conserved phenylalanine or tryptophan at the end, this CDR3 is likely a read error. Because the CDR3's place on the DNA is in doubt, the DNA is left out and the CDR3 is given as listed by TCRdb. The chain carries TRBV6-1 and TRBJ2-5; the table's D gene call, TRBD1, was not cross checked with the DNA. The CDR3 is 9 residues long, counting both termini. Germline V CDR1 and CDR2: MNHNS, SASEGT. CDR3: CASSEAKGQ.

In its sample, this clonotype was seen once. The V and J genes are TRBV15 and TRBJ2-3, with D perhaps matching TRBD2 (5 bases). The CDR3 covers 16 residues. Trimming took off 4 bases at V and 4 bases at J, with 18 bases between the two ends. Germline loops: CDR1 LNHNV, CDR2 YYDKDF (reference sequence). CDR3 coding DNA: TGTGCCACCAGCAAAACCAGCGGTCCTTACCCAGATACGCAGTATTTT. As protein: CATSKTSGPYPDTQYF.

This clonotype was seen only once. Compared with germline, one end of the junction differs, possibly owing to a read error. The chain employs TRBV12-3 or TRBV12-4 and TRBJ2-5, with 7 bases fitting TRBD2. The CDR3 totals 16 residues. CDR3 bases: TGTGCCAGCAGGGGTATTGTGGCGGGGGTCCAAGAGACCCAGTATTTC. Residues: CASRGIVAGVQETQYF.

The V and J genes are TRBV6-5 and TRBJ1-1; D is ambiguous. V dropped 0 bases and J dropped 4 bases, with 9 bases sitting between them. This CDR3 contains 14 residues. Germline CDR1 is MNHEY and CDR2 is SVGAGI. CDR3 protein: CASSYSGESTEAFF. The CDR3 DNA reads TGTGCCAGCAGTTACTCCGGGGAGAGCACTGAAGCTTTCTTT.

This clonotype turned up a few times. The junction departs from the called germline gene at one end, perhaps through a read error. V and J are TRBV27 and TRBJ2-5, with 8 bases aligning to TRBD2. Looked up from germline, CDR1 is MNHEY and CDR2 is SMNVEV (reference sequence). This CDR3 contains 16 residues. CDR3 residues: CASRGSGGRDQETQYF. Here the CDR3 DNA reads TGTGCCAGCAGGGGGAGCGGGGGCCGTGACCAAGAGACTCAGTACTTC.

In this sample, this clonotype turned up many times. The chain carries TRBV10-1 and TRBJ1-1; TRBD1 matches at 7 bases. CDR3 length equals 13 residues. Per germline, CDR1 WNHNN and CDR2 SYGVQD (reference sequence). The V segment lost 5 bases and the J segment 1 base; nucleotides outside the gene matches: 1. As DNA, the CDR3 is TGCGCCAGCAGTCGGACAGGGAACACTGAAGCTTTCTTT. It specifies CASSRTGNTEAFF.

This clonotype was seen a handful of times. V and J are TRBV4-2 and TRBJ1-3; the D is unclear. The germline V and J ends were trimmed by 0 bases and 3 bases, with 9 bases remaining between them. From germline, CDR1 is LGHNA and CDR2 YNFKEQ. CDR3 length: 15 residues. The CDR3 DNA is TGTGCCAGCAGCCAAGATTGGATGAGTGGAAACACCATATATTTT. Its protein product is CASSQDWMSGNTIYF.

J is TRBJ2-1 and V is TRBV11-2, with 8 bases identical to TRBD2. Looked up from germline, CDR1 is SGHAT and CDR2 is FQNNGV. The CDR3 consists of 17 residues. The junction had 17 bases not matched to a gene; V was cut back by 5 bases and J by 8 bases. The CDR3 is CASSPPGGTSRADEQFF. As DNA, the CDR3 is TGTGCCAGCAGCCCTCCGGGAGGGACGTCGCGGGCCGATGAGCAGTTCTTC.

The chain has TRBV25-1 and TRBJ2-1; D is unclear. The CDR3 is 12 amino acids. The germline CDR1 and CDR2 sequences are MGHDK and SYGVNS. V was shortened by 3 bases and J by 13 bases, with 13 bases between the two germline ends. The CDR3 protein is CASSDPTETQFF. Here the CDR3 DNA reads TGTGCCAGCAGTGATCCCACAGAGACCCAGTTCTTC.

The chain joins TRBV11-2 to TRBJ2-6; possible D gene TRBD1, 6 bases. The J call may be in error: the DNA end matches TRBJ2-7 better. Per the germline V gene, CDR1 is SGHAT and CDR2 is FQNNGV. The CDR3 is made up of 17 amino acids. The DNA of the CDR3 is TGTGCCAGCAACTGCGGATTGGGGCTGGGGGCCAAAAATACGCAGTACTTC. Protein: CASNCGLGLGAKNTQYF.

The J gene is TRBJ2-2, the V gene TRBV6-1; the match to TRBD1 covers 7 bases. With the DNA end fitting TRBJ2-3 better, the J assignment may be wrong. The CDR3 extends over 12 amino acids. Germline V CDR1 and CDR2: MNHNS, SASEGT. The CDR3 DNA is TGTGCCAGCAGGACGAGAACAGGGGCGCAGTATTTT. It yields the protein CASRTRTGAQYF.

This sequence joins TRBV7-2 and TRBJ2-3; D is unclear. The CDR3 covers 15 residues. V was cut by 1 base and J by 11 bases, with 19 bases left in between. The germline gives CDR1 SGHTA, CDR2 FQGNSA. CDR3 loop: CASSLVSCDKNMQYF. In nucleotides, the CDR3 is TGTGCCAGCAGCTTAGTGTCGTGTGACAAAAACATGCAGTATTTT.

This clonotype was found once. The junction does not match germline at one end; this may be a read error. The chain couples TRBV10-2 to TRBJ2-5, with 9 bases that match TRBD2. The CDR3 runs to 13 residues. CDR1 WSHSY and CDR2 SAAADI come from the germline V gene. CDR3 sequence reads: CAGSSGKKETQYF. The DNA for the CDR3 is TGCGCCGGATCTAGCGGGAAGAAAGAGACGCAGTATTTC.

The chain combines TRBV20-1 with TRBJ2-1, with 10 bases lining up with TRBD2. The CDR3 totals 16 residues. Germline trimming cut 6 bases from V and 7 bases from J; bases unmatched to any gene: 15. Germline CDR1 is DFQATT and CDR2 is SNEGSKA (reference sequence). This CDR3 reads CSAQRPSGRALNEQFF. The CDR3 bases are TGCAGTGCCCAAAGGCCCAGCGGGAGGGCCCTAAATGAGCAGTTCTTC.

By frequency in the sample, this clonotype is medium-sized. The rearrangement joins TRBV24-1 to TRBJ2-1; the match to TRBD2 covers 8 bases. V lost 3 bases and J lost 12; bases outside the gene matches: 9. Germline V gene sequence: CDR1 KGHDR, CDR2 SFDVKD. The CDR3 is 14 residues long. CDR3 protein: CATSDPGLATGQFF. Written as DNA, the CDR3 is TGTGCCACCAGTGATCCAGGACTAGCCACCGGGCAGTTCTTC.

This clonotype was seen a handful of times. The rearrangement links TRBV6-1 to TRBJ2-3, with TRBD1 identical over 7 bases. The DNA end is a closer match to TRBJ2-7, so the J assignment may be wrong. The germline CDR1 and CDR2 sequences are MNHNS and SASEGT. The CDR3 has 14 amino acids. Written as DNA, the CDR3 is TGTGCGGGCAGAGGGGGCCGTGGGCAAGATACGCAGTACTTC. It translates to CAGRGGRGQDTQYF.

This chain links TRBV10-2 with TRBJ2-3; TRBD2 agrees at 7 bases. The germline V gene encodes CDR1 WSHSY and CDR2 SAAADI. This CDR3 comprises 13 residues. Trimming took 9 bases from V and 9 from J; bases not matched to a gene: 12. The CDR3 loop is CARGLSSGNTQYF. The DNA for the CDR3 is TGCGCCAGGGGGCTTTCTAGCGGAAACACGCAGTATTTT.

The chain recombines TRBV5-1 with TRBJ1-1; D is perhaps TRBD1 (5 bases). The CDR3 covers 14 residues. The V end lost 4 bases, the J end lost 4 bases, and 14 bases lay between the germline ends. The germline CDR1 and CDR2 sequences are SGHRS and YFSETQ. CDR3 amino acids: CASSDTGGTTEAFF. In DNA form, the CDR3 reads TGCGCCAGCAGCGACACGGGGGGGACCACTGAAGCTTTCTTT.

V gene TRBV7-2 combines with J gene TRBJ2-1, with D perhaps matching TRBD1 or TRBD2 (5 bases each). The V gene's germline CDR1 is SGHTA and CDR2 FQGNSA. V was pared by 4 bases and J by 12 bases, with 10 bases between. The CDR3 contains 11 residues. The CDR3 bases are TGTGCCAGCAGCTCACTAGGGACGCAGTTCTTC. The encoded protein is CASSSLGTQFF.